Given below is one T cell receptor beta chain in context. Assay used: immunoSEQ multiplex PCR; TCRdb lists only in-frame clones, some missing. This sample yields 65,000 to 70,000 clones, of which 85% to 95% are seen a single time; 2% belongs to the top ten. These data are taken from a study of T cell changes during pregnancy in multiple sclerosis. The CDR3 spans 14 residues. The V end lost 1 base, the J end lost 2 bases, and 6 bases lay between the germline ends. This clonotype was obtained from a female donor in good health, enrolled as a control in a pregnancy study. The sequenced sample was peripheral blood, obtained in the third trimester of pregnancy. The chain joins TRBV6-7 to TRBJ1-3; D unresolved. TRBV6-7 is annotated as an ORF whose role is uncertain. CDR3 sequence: CASSYCQAGNTIYF. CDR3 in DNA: TGTGCCAGCAGTTACTGTCAGGCTGGAAACACCATATATTTT.